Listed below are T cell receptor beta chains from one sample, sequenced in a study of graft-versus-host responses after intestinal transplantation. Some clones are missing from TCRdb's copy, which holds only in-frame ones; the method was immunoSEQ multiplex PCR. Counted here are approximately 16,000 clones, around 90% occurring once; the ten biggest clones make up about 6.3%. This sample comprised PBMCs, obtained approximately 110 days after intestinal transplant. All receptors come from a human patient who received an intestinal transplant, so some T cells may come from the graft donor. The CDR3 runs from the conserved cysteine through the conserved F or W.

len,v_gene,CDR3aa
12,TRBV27,CASSSPGREAFF
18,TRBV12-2,CASLPTGTSSSRRGEQYF
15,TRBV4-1,CASSQEETGADTQYF
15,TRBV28,CASSLQGARTYEQYF
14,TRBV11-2,CASSSTGGNYEQYF
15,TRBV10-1,CASSEFTGSTDTQYF
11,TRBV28,CASSTGYEQYF
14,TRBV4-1,CASSQELEGYEQYF
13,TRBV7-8,CASSLGLAYEQYF
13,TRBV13,CASSRLVLDEQYF
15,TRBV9,CASSTRGTDNQPQHF
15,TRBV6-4,CASSDSGTGGYEQYF
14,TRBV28,CASSFRDRSTEAFF
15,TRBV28,CASSLKGLLNEKLFF
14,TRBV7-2,CASSLETGGETQYF
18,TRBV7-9,CASSLWQHPDLSGNTIYF
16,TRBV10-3,CAISEPGTGVNTEAFF
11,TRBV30,CAWTYLNGAFF
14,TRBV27,CAGSMEARGNTIYF
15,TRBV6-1,CASSEGRGPYNEQFF
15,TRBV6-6,CASSYLVDPYNEQFF
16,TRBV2,CASKGSGSSNTGELFF